This T cell receptor beta chain was captured in a study of TIL therapy for anti-PD-1-resistant metastatic lung cancer. About the study: Most patients had lung adenocarcinoma.

Looked up from germline, CDR1 is MNHEY and CDR2 is SVGAGI. V lost 2 bases to trimming and J lost 5 bases; unmatched junction nucleotides: 9. The CDR3 spans 15 residues. The libraries were made with immunoSEQ v3. The repertoire was sequenced with immunoSEQ multiplex PCR; TCRdb's copy has only in-frame clones and lacks some. Here the sample spans 25,000 to 40,000 clones, about 70% being singletons. The time point here: pre-treatment sample, taken before nivolumab and TIL therapy. Sequenced here: blood, sampled at baseline. The TCR originated in a woman aged 30-79 years with non-small cell lung cancer. This chain links TRBV6-5 with TRBJ2-7, with 7 nucleotides matching TRBD2. Here the CDR3 reads CASSYAQGGRDEQYF. The DNA for the CDR3 is TGTGCCAGCAGTTACGCTCAGGGTGGGAGGGACGAGCAGTACTTC.